This is a list of T cell receptor beta chains from one sample in a study of blood T cell repertoires in COVID-19. Some clones are missing from TCRdb's copy, which holds only in-frame ones; the method was immunoSEQ multiplex PCR. The sample yields fewer than 350,000 clones, approximately 86% seen once. Sequencing was carried out using peripheral blood. Receptor source: a woman under 40 who had recovered from COVID-19. The CDR3 runs from the conserved cysteine through the conserved F or W. D genes are given only for firm matches. A row's size may be missing; if present it is once, few, many or a size class.

NA	TRBV7-2	TRBJ1-1	11	NA	CASSPGLGAFF	TGTGCCAGCAGTCCGGGACTAGGTGCTTTCTTT
TRBD1	TRBV30	TRBJ1-1	15	NA	CAWSGDRGFITEAFF	TGTGCCTGGAGTGGGGACAGGGGGTTTATTACTGAAGCTTTCTTT
NA	TRBV7-8	TRBJ2-3	16	few	CASSSNHQTGTDTQYF	TGTGCCAGCAGCTCGAATCATCAAACTGGTACAGATACGCAGTATTTT
TRBD1	TRBV6-6	TRBJ1-1	18	few	CASSRGVKPGQAATEAFF	TGTGCCAGCAGTCGCGGAGTGAAACCGGGACAGGCGGCGACTGAAGCTTTCTTT
NA	TRBV5-4	TRBJ1-1	17	NA	CASSLDTPAGDGTEAFF	TGTGCCAGCAGCTTGGATACCCCCGCAGGGGACGGCACTGAAGCTTTCTTT
TRBD1	TRBV6-6	TRBJ1-2	13	NA	CASSTGQGYGYTF	TGTGCCAGCAGTACGGGACAGGGCTATGGCTACACCTTC
TRBD2	TRBV27	TRBJ2-7	15	once	CASSFATSASYEQYF	TGTGCCAGCAGTTTCGCGACTAGCGCTTCCTACGAGCAGTACTTC
TRBD1	TRBV6-2/TRBV6-3	TRBJ1-1	15	NA	CASSYGQGIRTEAFF	TGTGCCAGCAGTTACGGACAGGGTATTAGGACTGAAGCTTTCTTT
NA	TRBV28	TRBJ1-2	12	NA	CASSLLGRGYTF	TGTGCCAGCAGTTTACTGGGGCGCGGCTACACCTTC
NA	TRBV19	TRBJ2-5	13	NA	CASSNDLLGTQYF	TGTGCCAGTAGTAACGACCTGCTAGGAACCCAGTACTTC
NA	TRBV4-1	TRBJ1-2	14	NA	CASSQPGENYGYTF	TGCGCCAGCAGCCAACCCGGTGAAAACTATGGCTACACCTTC
NA	TRBV19	TRBJ1-1	12	NA	CASEGGWTEAFF	TGTGCCAGTGAGGGGGGGTGGACTGAAGCTTTCTTT
NA	TRBV6-5	TRBJ1-1	12	NA	CASMRGDTEAFF	TGTGCCAGCATGCGGGGGGACACTGAAGCTTTCTTT
NA	TRBV4-1	TRBJ1-4	15	NA	CASSQGRQGYEKLFF	TGCGCCAGCAGCCAAGGGCGTCAGGGATATGAAAAACTGTTTTTT
NA	TRBV19	TRBJ1-6	15	NA	CATSPIGQMNSPLHF	TGTGCCACCTCACCGATCGGACAGATGAATTCACCCCTCCACTTT
TRBD1	TRBV6-1	TRBJ2-4	15	NA	CASSESGQGRNIQYF	TGTGCCAGCAGTGAATCGGGACAGGGACGAAACATTCAGTACTTC
NA	TRBV10-3	TRBJ1-5	13	NA	CAISEEDSQPQHF	TGTGCCATCAGTGAGGAAGACAGTCAGCCCCAGCATTTT
NA	TRBV27	TRBJ1-2	14	NA	CASSLGAGWSGYTF	TGTGCCAGCAGTTTAGGTGCAGGGTGGTCTGGCTACACCTTC
TRBD2	TRBV24-1	TRBJ2-2	16	once	CATSGASGSKAGELFF	TGTGCCACCAGTGGTGCTAGCGGGAGTAAGGCCGGGGAGCTGTTTTTT
NA	TRBV7-9	TRBJ1-5	14	NA	CASSFRGAHQPQHF	TGTGCCAGCAGCTTTCGAGGTGCCCATCAGCCCCAGCATTTT
TRBD1	TRBV6-5	TRBJ1-1	16	NA	CASSSPGQGKNTEAFF	TGTGCCAGCAGTTCCCCGGGACAGGGGAAGAACACTGAAGCTTTCTTT
NA	TRBV5-1	TRBJ2-7	14	NA	CASSFGVGAYEQYF	TGCGCCAGCAGCTTCGGGGTTGGTGCCTACGAGCAGTACTTC
NA	TRBV25-1	TRBJ2-1	16	NA	CASSESGLSGANEQFF	TGTGCCAGCAGTGAATCAGGCTTATCAGGGGCGAATGAGCAGTTCTTC
NA	TRBV2	TRBJ2-7	15	once	CASSEEQGSSYEQYF	TGTGCCAGCAGTGAAGAGCAGGGATCCTCCTACGAGCAGTACTTC
TRBD1	TRBV28	TRBJ2-3	15	NA	CASRPGQGSTDTQYF	TGTGCCAGCAGGCCGGGACAGGGGTCCACAGATACGCAGTATTTT
NA	TRBV12-5	TRBJ1-6	14	few	CASGFGGDNSPLHF	TGTGCTAGTGGTTTCGGGGGGGATAATTCACCCCTCCACTTT
TRBD1	TRBV2	TRBJ2-7	14	NA	CASSSGQGTYEQYF	TGTGCCAGCAGCTCCGGACAGGGGACCTACGAGCAGTACTTC
TRBD2	TRBV6-5	TRBJ2-2	14	NA	CASSGLAATGELFF	TGTGCCAGCTCTGGACTAGCAGCTACCGGGGAGCTGTTTTTT
NA	TRBV29-1	TRBJ1-1	19	once	CSAQISPGSLVGLNTEAFF	TGCAGCGCCCAAATCTCTCCCGGGAGCCTGGTTGGGTTGAACACTGAAGCTTTCTTT
NA	TRBV10-3	TRBJ2-2	15	few	CAISEPGQNTGELFF	TGTGCCATCAGTGAGCCGGGACAAAACACCGGGGAGCTGTTTTTT
NA	TRBV2	TRBJ1-1	14	NA	CASIVGGAGTEAFF	TGTGCCAGCATCGTGGGGGGGGCCGGCACTGAAGCTTTCTTT
TRBD1	TRBV19	TRBJ1-1	15	once	CASSATTPSHRGAFF	TGTGCCAGTAGTGCTACAACCCCCTCCCACAGGGGTGCTTTCTTT
NA	TRBV4-1	TRBJ1-4	17	NA	CASSPKVGTEHNEKLFF	TGCGCCAGCAGCCCAAAGGTCGGAACAGAACATAATGAAAAACTGTTTTTT
TRBD1	TRBV3-1/TRBV3-2	TRBJ1-3	18	NA	CASSPGTGQIGVGNTIYF	TGTGCCAGCAGCCCCGGGACAGGGCAAATTGGAGTTGGAAACACCATATATTTT
NA	TRBV29-1	TRBJ1-1	12	NA	CSVGRGSTEAFF	TGCAGCGTTGGTCGGGGGAGCACTGAAGCTTTCTTT
NA	TRBV15	TRBJ1-2	15	NA	CATSRDTQGSYGYTF	TGTGCCACCAGCAGAGATACTCAGGGTTCCTATGGCTACACCTTC
NA	TRBV5-8	TRBJ2-7	11	once	CASSLVQEQYF	TGTGCCAGCAGCTTGGTGCAGGAGCAGTACTTC
NA	TRBV27	TRBJ2-2	14	NA	CASSLAGDTGELFF	TGTGCCAGCAGTTTGGCAGGGGACACCGGGGAGCTGTTTTTT
NA	TRBV19	TRBJ2-5	15	NA	CASSRDSPGGETQYF	TGTGCCAGTAGTAGGGACTCGCCCGGAGGAGAGACCCAGTACTTC